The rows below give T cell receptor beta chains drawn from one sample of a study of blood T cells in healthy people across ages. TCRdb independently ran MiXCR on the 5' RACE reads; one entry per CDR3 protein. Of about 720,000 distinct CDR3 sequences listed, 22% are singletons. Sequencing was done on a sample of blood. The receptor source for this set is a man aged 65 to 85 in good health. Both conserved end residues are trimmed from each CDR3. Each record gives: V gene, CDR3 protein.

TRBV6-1,ASSAFGGLGRELF
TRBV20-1,SARAPGWGEDGYT
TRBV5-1,ASSGTGFTDTQY
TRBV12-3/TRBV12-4,ASSFYDNEQF
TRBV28,ASSLLAGGQTQY
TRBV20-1,SARDRLARSSYNEQF
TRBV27,ASSLTGTGGVQPQH
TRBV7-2,ASSSPGVQETQY
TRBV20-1,SARDEWNSNQPQH
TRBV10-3,AISDRGKETQY
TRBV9,ASSALTNYGYT
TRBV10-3,AISRLNNEQF
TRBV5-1,ASRTQVDEQF
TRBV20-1,SAATNYEQY
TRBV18,ASSPQGTGGGGTEAF
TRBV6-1,ASSEGGVSAEKLF
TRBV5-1,ASNFLGQGSTEAF
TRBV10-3,AISESVRDTGELF
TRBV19,ASSAAGQYFEQY
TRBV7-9,ASSLFADTYGYT
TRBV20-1,SAPGTSGLGIQY
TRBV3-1,ASSQDFKGVPY
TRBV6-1,ASSEVKLAAYEQY
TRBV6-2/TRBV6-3,ASRAGFRDTQY
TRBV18,ASSSRTGGDNQPQH
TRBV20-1,SARDLGGIRTRTEAF
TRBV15,ATSRDLGRITDTQY
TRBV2,ASRQYQGPIGADTQY
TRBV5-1,ASSLEVMGPTDTQY
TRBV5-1,ASSLVPDPSTDTQY
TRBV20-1,SAKSGSGYNEQF
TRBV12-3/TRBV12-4,ASSKNTGGPGELF
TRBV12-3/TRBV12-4,ASSLAGARNGYT
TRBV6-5,ASSSWLAGPTSSYEQY
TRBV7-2,ASSLGLAGIQETQY
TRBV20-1,SVSGHSDNEQF
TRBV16,ASSPEQGVNSPLH
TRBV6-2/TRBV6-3,ASSLGTEAF
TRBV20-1,SASNQLSYNEQF
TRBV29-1,SVAAAKNIQY
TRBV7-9,ASSSRGQAICNEQL